At least ten counts were recorded for the clone carrying this T cell receptor (beta chain). No antigen is known for it. The germline V gene has CDR1 SEHNR and CDR2 FQNEAQ (reference sequence). The CDR3 runs 14 residues. V dropped 5 bases and J dropped 0 bases, with 9 bases sitting between them. This sample was included in a study of response to subunit inactivated influenza vaccine. TCRdb reprocessed the RT-PCR reads via MiXCR and lists one record per CDR3 protein. The table includes about 570,000 distinct CDR3 sequences, over 9.5% detected once. Regarding the study as a whole: That few new T cells are recruited by each seasonal influenza vaccination was the authors' suggestion.

J is TRBJ2-3 and V is TRBV7-9; no firm D call. The sample in question was PBMCs from blood, obtained on the day of vaccination. The sequence was collected from a man in his fifties who received an inactivated influenza vaccine. The CDR3 spells CASSPRSSTDTQYF. In DNA form, the CDR3 reads TGTGCCAGCAGCCCGCGAAGCAGCACAGATACGCAGTATTTT.